This TCR beta chain was identified in a study of T cell responses to AZD1222 COVID-19 vaccine. Whole-study findings and limits: At baseline, just five to seven AZD1222 recipients tested seropositive.

From germline, CDR1 is SSHAT and CDR2 FNYEAQ (reference sequence). The CDR3 has 16 residues. Repertoires were generated with immunoSEQ multiplex PCR, while TCRdb's copy carries only in-frame clones and drops some. The sample contains about 70,000 clones, 85% of which appear only once. This clone was counted between two and nine times. The antigen remains unidentified. Germline is not matched at one junction end, which may reflect a read error. This chain uses TRBV7-7 with TRBJ2-2, with 9 positions matching TRBD2. Specimen: peripheral blood, collected on day 0 of AZD1222 vaccination. This receptor was identified in an adult in good health. CDR3 sequence reads: CASSLTSGANTGELFF. DNA for the CDR3: TGTGCTAGCAGCCTGACTAGCGGAGCGAACACCGGGGAGCTGTTTTTT.